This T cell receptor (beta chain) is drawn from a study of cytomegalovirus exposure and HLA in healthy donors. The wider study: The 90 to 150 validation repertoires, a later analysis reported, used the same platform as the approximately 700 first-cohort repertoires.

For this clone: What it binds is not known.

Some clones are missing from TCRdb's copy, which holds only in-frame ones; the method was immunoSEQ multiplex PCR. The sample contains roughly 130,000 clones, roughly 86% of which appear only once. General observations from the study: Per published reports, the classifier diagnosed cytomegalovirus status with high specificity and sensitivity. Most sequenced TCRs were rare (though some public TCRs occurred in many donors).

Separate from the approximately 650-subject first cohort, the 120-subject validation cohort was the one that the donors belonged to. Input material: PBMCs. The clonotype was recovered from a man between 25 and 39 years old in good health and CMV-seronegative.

The CDR3 loop is CASSEINRGSGSPLHF. The CDR3, as DNA: TGCGCCAGCAGTGAAATCAACAGGGGCAGTGGTTCACCCCTCCACTTT. This chain links TRBV23-1 with TRBJ1-6; 7 bases map to TRBD1. TRBV23-1 is an open reading frame, and its role is uncertain. V shed 5 bases and J 9 bases; nucleotides not matched to a gene: 13. This CDR3 comprises 16 residues.